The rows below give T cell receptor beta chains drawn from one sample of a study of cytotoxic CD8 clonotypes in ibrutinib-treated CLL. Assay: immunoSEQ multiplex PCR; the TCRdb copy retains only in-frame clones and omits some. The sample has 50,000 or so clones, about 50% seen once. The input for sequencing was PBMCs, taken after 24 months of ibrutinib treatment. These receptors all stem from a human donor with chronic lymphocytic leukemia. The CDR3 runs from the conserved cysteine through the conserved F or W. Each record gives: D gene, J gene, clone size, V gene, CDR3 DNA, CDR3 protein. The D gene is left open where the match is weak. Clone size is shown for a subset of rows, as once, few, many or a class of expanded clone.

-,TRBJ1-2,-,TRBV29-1,TGCAGCGTTGAAGATCCGGGACGGCGCTATGGCTACACCTTC,CSVEDPGRRYGYTF
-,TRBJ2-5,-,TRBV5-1,TGCGCCAGCAGCTCAGAGTACCAAGAGACCCAGTACTTC,CASSSEYQETQYF
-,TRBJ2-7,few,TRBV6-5,TGTGCCAGCAGACGGGGGACCGGACTGGGGGAGCAGTACTTC,CASRRGTGLGEQYF
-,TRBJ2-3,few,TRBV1,TGCACCAGCAGCCAAGTCGGGGGGACAGATACGCAGTATTTT,CTSSQVGGTDTQYF
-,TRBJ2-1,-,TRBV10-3,TGTGCCATCAGGGGGGATAGCTCCTACAATGAGCAGTTCTTC,CAIRGDSSYNEQFF
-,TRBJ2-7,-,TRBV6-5,TGTGCCAGCGAGGCGCCAGGGGCGTACGAGCAGTACTTC,CASEAPGAYEQYF
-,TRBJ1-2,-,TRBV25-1,TGTGCCAGATGTGTCCAGTATAAGAAGGGTTGGTATGGCTACACCTTC,CARCVQYKKGWYGYTF
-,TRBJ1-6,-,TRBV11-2,TGTGCCAGCAGCCCGGTCGGACATTCACCCCTCCACTTT,CASSPVGHSPLHF
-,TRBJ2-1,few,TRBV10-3,TGTGCCATCAGTGAGTCCCAGTCTGAGCAGTTCTTC,CAISESQSEQFF
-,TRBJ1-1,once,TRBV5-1,TGCGCCAGCAGCTTGGAGAGGGGGTTGGCTGAAGCTTTCTTT,CASSLERGLAEAFF
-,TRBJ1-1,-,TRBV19,TGTGCCAGTAGTACCCTTCTCGGCAGGGCGGCTGAAGCTTTCTTT,CASSTLLGRAAEAFF
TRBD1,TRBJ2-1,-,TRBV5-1,TGCGCCAGCAGCCGGACAGGGGAGGTGGACAATGAGCAGTTCTTC,CASSRTGEVDNEQFF
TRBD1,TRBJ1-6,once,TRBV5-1,TGCGCCAGCAGTCCCGGACAGGGGCGTAATTCACCCCTCCACTTT,CASSPGQGRNSPLHF
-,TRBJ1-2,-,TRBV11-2,TGTGCCAGCAGCCCCAGCGGGACAAACTATGGCTACACCTTC,CASSPSGTNYGYTF
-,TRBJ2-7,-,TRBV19,TGTGCCAGTAGCAACAGGGTGCGGGAGCAGTACTTC,CASSNRVREQYF